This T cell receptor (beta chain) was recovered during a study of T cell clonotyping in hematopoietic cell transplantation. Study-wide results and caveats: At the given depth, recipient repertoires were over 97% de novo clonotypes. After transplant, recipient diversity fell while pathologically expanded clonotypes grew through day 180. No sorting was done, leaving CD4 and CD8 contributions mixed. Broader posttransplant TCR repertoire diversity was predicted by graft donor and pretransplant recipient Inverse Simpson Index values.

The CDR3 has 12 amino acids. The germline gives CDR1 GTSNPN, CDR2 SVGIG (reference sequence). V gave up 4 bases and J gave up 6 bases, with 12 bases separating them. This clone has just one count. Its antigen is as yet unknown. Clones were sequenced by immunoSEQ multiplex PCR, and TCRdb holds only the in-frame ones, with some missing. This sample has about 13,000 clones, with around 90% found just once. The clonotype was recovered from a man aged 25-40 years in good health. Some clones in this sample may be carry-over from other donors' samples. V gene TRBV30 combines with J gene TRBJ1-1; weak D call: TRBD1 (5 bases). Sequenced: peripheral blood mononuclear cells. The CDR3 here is CAWNRGGPEAFF. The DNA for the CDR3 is TGTGCCTGGAATAGGGGTGGGCCTGAAGCTTTCTTT.